This section outlines one TCR beta chain sequence together with its context. Its antigen is as yet unknown. V lost 2 bases and J 0 bases, leaving 9 bases between the germline ends. CDR1 is MNHNS, CDR2 SASEGT, per germline. This CDR3 is built from 15 residues. The data stem from a study of vaccination and CD4 T cells after COVID-19. Treatment in this sample: approximately 9-day PBMC culture with coronavirus spike peptide pools or control peptides (ViraFEST assay). Sequenced with the Oncomine TCR Beta short-read assay was DNA taken from cultured CD4+ T cells. From the PCR reads, TCRdb called clonotypes with MiXCR, one entry per CDR3 protein. The data contain more than 10,000 distinct CDR3 sequences, 50% to 55% of them singletons.

Sequenced sample: CD4+ T cells from blood, cultured in vitro. The clonotype comes from a human donor who had recovered from COVID-19. The rearrangement links TRBV6-1 to TRBJ2-3; no clear D. The CDR3 DNA reads as TGTGCCAGCAGTGAATTGGGATCTAGCACAGATACGCAGTATTTT. Translating gives CASSELGSSTDTQYF.